This TCR beta chain stems from a study of technical replicates of blood from a handful of donors. The CDR3 extends over 17 amino acids. With V trimmed by 1 base and J by 4 bases, 10 bases remained unmatched. Per germline, CDR1 MGHRA and CDR2 YSYEKL. The repertoire was sequenced with immunoSEQ multiplex PCR; TCRdb's copy has only in-frame clones and lacks some. The table lists about 74,000 clones, approximately 91% of them singletons, with approximately 0.42% in the top ten. The sequencing sample was made of T cells isolated from PBMCs. V and J are TRBV4-1 and TRBJ2-5, with TRBD1 identical over 9 bases. This TCR was sampled from a human donor in good health. Written as DNA, the CDR3 is TGCGCCAGCAGCCAAGCGCTTACAGGGGGCTTGGGAGAGACCCAGTACTTC. It codes for CASSQALTGGLGETQYF.